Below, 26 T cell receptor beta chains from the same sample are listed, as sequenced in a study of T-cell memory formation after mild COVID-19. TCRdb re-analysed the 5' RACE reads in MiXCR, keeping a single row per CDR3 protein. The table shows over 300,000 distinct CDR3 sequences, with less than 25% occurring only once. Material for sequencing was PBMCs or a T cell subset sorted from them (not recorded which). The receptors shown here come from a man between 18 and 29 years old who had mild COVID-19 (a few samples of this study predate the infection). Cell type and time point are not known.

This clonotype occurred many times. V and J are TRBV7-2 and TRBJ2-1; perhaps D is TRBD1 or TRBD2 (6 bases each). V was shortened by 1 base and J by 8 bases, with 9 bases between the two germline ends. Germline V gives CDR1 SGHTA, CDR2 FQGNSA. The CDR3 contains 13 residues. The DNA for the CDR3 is TGTGCCAGCAGCTTAGTAAGGGGGGATGAGCAGTTCTTC. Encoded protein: CASSLVRGDEQFF.

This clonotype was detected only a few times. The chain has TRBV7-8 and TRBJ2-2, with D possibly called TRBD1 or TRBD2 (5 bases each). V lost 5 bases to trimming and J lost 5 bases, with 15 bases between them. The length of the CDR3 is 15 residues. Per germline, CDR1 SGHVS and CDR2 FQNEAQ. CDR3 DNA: TGTGCCAGCAGCCGGAGGCAGGGAAAAACCGGGGAGCTGTTTTTT. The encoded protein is CASSRRQGKTGELFF.

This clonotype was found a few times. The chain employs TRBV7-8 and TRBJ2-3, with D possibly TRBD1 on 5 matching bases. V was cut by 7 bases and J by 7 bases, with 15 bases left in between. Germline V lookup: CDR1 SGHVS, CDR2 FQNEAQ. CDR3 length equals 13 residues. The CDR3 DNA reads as TGTGCCAGCAAACTATTAGGGGTTAATACGCAGTATTTT. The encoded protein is CASKLLGVNTQYF.

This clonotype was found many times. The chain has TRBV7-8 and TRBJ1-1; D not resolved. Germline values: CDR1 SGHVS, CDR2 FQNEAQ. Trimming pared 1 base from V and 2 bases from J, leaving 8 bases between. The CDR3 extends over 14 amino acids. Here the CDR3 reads CASSLGGANTEAFF. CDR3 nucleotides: TGTGCCAGCAGCTTAGGTGGAGCAAACACTGAAGCTTTCTTT. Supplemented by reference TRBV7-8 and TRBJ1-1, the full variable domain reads GAGVSQSPRYKVAKRGQDVALRCDPISGHVSLFWYQQALGQGPEFLTYFQNEAQLDKSGLPSDRFFAERPEGSVSTLKIQRTQQEDSAVYLCASSLGGANTEAFFGQGTRLTVV.

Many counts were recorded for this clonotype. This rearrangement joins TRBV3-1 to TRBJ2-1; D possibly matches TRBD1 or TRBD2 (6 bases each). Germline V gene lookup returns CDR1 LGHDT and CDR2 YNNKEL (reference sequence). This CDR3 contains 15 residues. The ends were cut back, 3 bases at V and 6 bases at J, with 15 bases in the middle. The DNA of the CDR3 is TGTGCCAGCAGCCACTTGATGGGGGGCCCCAATGAGCAGTTCTTC. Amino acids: CASSHLMGGPNEQFF.

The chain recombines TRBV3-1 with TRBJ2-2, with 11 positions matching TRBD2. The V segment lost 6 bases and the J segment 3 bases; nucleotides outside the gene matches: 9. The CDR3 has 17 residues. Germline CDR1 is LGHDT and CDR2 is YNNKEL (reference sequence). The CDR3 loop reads CASRRRSGGAHTGELFF. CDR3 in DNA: TGTGCCAGCAGGCGACGTAGCGGGGGGGCCCACACCGGGGAGCTGTTTTTT.

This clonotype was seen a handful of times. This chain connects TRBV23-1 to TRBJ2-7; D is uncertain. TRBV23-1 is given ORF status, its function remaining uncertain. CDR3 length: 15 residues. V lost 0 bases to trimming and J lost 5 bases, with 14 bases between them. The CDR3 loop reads CASSQSFGLVHEQYV. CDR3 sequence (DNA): TGCGCCAGCAGTCAATCGTTCGGGCTCGTCCACGAGCAGTACGTC.

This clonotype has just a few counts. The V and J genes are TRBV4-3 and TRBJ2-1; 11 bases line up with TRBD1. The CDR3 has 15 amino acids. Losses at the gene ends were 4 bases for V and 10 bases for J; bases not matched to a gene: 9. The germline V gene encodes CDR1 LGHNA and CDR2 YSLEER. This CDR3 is CASSPEDRGLREQFF. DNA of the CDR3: TGCGCCAGCAGCCCAGAGGACAGGGGGCTGAGAGAGCAGTTCTTC.

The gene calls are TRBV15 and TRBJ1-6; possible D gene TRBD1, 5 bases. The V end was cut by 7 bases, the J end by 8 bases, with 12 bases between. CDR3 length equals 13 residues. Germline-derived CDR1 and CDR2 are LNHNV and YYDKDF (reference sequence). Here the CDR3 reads CATKGDLYSPLHF. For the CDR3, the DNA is TGTGCCACCAAAGGGGATTTGTATTCACCCCTCCACTTT.

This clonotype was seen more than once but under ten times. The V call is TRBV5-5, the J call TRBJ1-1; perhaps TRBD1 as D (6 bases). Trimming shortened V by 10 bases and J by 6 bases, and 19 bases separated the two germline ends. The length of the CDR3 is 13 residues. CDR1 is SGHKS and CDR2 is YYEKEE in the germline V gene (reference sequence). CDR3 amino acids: CAVGGPKGPEAFF. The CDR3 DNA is TGTGCCGTGGGGGGCCCCAAAGGGCCTGAAGCTTTCTTT.

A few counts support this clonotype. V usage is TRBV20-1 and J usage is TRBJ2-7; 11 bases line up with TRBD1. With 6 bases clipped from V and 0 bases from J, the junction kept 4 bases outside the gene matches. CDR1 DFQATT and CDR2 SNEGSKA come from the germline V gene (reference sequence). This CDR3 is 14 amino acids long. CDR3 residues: CSASGQGVSYEQYF. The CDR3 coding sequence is TGCAGTGCGTCGGGACAGGGGGTCTCCTACGAGCAGTACTTC.

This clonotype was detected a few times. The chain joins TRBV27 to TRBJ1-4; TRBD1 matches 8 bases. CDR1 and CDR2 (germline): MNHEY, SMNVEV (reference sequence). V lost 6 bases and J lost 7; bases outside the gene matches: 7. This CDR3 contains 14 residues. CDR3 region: CASRRDRGGEKLFF. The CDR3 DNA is TGTGCCAGCAGGAGAGACAGGGGAGGTGAAAAACTGTTTTTT.

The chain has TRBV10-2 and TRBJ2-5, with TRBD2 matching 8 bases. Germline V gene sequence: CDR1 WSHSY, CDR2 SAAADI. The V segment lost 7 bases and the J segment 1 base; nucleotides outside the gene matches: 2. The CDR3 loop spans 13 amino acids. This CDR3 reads CASTTSGQETQYF. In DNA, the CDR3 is TGCGCCAGCACCACTAGCGGCCAAGAGACCCAGTACTTC.

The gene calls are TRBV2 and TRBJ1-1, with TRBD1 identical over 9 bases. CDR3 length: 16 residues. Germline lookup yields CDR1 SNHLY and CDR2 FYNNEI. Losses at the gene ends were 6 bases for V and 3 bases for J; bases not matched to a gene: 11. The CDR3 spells CASSPVMGQGYTEAFF. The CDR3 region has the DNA TGTGCCAGCAGCCCCGTGATGGGACAGGGTTACACTGAAGCTTTCTTT.

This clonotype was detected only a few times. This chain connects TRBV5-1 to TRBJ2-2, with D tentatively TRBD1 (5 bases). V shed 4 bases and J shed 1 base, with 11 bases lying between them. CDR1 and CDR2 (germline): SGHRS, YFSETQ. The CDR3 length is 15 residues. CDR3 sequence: CASSLTEKNTGELFF. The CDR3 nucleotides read TGCGCCAGCAGCCTGACAGAAAAGAACACCGGGGAGCTGTTTTTT.

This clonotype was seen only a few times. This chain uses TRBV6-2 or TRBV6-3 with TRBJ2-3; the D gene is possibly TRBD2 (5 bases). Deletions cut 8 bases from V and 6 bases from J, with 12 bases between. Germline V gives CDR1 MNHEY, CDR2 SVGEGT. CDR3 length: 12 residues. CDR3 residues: CASASPPDTQYF. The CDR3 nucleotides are TGTGCCAGCGCTAGCCCCCCCGATACGCAGTATTTT.

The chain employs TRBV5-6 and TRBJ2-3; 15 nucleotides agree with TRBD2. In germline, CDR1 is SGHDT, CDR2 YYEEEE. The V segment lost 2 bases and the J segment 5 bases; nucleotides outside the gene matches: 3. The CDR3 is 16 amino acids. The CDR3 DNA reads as TGTGCCAGCAGCTTCCCGGGACTAGCGGGGGGAGATACGCAGTATTTT. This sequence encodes CASSFPGLAGGDTQYF.

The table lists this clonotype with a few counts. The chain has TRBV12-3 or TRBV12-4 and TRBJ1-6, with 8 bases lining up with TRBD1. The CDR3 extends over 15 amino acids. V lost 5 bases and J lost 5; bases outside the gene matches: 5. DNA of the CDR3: TGTGCCAGCAGTCGGACAGGGCTCGATAATTCACCCCTCCACTTT. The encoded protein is CASSRTGLDNSPLHF.

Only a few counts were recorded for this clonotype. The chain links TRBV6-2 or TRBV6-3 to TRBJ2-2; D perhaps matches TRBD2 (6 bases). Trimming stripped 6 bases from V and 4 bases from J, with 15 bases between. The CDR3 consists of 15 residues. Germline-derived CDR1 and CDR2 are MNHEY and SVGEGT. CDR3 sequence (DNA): TGTGCCAGCAGCCCCCGGGGAGGTGGCACCGGGGAGCTGTTTTTT. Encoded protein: CASSPRGGGTGELFF.

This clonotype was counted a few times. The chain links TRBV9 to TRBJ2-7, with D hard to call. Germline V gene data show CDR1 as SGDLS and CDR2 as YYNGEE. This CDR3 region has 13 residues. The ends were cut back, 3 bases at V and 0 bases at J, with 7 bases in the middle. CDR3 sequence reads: CASSDLSSYEQYF. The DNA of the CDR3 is TGTGCCAGCAGCGACCTGAGCTCCTACGAGCAGTACTTC.

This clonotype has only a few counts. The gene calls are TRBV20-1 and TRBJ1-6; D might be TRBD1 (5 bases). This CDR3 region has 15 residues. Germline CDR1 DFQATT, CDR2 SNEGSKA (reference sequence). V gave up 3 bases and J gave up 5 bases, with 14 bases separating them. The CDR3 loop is CSASPRQGDNSPLHF. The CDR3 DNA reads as TGCAGTGCTAGCCCCCGGCAGGGTGATAATTCACCCCTCCACTTT.

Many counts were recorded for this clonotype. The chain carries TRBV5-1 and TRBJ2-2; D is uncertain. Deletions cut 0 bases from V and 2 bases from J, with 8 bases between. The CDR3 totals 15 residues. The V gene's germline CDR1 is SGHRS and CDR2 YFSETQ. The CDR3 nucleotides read TGCGCCAGCAGCTTGGACGGACCTAACACCGGGGAGCTGTTTTTT. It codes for CASSLDGPNTGELFF. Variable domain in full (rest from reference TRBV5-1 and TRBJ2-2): KAGVTQTPRYLIKTRGQQVTLSCSPISGHRSVSWYQQTPGQGLQFLFEYFSETQRNKGNFPGRFSGRQFSNSRSEMNVSTLELGDSALYLCASSLDGPNTGELFFGEGSRLTVL.

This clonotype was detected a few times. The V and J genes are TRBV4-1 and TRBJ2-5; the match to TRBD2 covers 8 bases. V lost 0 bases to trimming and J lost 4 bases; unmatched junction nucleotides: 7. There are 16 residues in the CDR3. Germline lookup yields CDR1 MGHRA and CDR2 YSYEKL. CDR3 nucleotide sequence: TGCGCCAGCAGCCAAGAGGGACTAGAAGCGCCAGAGACCCAGTACTTC. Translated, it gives CASSQEGLEAPETQYF.

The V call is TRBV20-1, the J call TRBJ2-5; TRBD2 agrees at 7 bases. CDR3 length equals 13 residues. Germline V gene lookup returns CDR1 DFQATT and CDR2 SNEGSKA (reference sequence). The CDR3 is CSGGRGSEETQYF. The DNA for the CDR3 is TGCAGCGGCGGGCGGGGGTCAGAGGAGACCCAGTACTTC.

The CDR3 protein is CSVEDRETGELFF. For the CDR3, the DNA is TGCAGCGTTGAAGATCGGGAGACCGGGGAGCTGTTTTTT. The chain employs TRBV29-1 and TRBJ2-2; perhaps TRBD2 as D (6 bases). CDR3 length: 13 amino acids. Trimming removed 0 bases from V and 5 bases from J, with 7 bases in between. CDR1 SQVTM and CDR2 ANQGSEA come from the germline V gene.

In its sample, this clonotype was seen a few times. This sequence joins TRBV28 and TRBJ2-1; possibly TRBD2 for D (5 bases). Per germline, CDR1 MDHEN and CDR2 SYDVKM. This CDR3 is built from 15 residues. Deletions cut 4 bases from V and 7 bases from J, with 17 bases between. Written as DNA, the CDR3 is TGTGCCAGCAGTTCCGATCTAGCTCCTGCAAATGAGCAGTTCTTC. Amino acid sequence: CASSSDLAPANEQFF.